This T cell receptor beta chain came from a study of patients and donors after allogeneic stem cell transplantation. TCRdb reprocessed the RT-PCR reads with MiXCR, giving one entry per CDR3 protein. Seen here are roughly 880,000 distinct CDR3 sequences, roughly 18% observed once, and the top ten hold around 6%. This CDR3 has 15 residues. V was clipped by 4 bases and J by 7 bases, with 23 bases between them. In germline, CDR1 is DFQATT, CDR2 SNEGSKA (reference sequence). The receptor was isolated from a human donor who was either an allogeneic HSCT recipient or a stem cell or donor lymphocyte infusion donor (not recorded which). It is not recorded whose cells these are; they may come from a transplant donor. V usage is TRBV20-1 and J usage is TRBJ2-7; D gene ambiguous. Sequenced sample: blood, either unsorted or a sorted T cell fraction (not recorded which). CDR3 residues: CSATSDLGRAGEQYF. CDR3 DNA sequence: TGCAGTGCTACGTCCGACCTGGGAAGGGCCGGAGAGCAGTACTTC.